This T cell receptor beta chain came from a study of cytomegalovirus exposure and HLA in healthy donors. Study observations and caveats: In a later analysis, specific HLA alleles were associated with 16,000 or so TCR beta sequences at a 0.05 false discovery rate. About 87% or about 30% of the time was how often most TCR beta V segments were productive, according to an earlier analysis.

Remarks on this clone: Its specificity is unknown.

The study ran its PCR with 60 Vbeta and 13 Jbeta primers. Clones were read by immunoSEQ multiplex PCR, and TCRdb kept only the in-frame ones, dropping some. The profile shows 150,000 or so clones, about 79% of them singletons. This clonotype was sampled from a woman between 45 and 65 years old in good health and CMV-seropositive. Sample: PBMCs.

The CDR3 nucleotides read TGCGCCAGCAGCCAATCAAAGGGGACAGGGAATTTGGGGGGGTCACCCCTCCACTTT. It is translated as CASSQSKGTGNLGGSPLHF. This chain uses TRBV4-1 with TRBJ1-6; the match to TRBD1 covers 9 bases. This CDR3 comprises 19 residues. Germline CDR1 and CDR2: MGHRA and YSYEKL. V shed 2 bases and J 10 bases; nucleotides not matched to a gene: 18.